One T cell receptor (beta chain) is described in this entry. Antigen specificity is unknown. TCRdb re-called the 5' RACE reads; every CDR3 protein appears as one record, without DNA. The sample yields fewer than 400,000 distinct CDR3 sequences, of which the top ten take up 5.6%. The sample belongs to a study of monozygotic twins with inflammatory bowel disease. Findings and caveats of the study: IBD patients had lower TCRbeta diversity (inverse Simpson) than healthy co-twins.

Looked up from germline, CDR1 is SGHKS and CDR2 is YYEKEE (reference sequence). This CDR3 has 16 amino acids. The receptor's source is a human donor with ulcerative colitis or Crohn's disease, or a healthy co-twin of an affected twin (not recorded which). Sequencing was carried out using blood. This rearrangement joins TRBV5-5 to TRBJ1-5. The CDR3 reads CASSLSPPTSNQPQHF.